This T cell receptor (beta chain) was identified in a study of T cell repertoires in cytomegalovirus infection. Looking at the study overall: Peptides in the study included HLA-C-restricted and HLA-B-restricted CMV epitopes.

V lost 3 bases to trimming and J lost 1 base, with 12 bases between them. Germline CDR1 MGHRA, CDR2 YSYEKL. The CDR3 totals 15 residues. TCRdb recomputed calls from the reads with MiXCR, one row per CDR3 protein. The profile shows about 770,000 distinct CDR3 sequences, 25% to 30% of them singletons. On this clonotype: Its specificity is unknown.

This sequence joins TRBV4-1 and TRBJ1-1; unclear D gene. The TCR originated in a human donor in good health (CMV status not recorded). Some clones in this sample may be carry-over from other donors' samples. The sequenced sample was cultured CD8+ T cells from PBMCs, obtained from culture after CMV antigen stimulation. The CDR3 sequence: CASSHHYRGNTEAFF. In nucleotides, the CDR3 is TGCGCCAGCAGCCATCATTATCGAGGGAACACTGAAGCTTTCTTT.